Detailed here is one TCR beta chain. No antigen is known for it. The study separated CD4+ cells into CD45RA+ naive and CD45RA-negative memory subsets. The table came from immunoSEQ multiplex PCR; TCRdb's copy has only in-frame clones and leaves some out. The sample lists some 650,000 clones, approximately 97% seen once, with less than 0.065% in the top ten. The sample originates from a study of shared clonotypes between healthy human individuals. Study findings and constraints: Generation probabilities were higher for clonotypes shared across all four sorted-subset donors than for unshared ones.

The CDR3 covers 15 residues. The junction had 4 bases not matched to a gene; V was cut back by 4 bases and J by 0 bases. CDR1 MNHEY and CDR2 SVGAGI come from the germline V gene. This receptor was obtained from a woman aged 25 to 39 in good health. The chain recombines TRBV6-5 with TRBJ1-1; TRBD1 aligns across 8 bases. Source material: naive CD4+ T cells sorted from blood. Noted subset: CD45RA+ positively selected. The CDR3 coding sequence is TGTGCCAGCAGTTTACAGGGGGGGATGAACACTGAAGCTTTCTTT. It specifies CASSLQGGMNTEAFF.